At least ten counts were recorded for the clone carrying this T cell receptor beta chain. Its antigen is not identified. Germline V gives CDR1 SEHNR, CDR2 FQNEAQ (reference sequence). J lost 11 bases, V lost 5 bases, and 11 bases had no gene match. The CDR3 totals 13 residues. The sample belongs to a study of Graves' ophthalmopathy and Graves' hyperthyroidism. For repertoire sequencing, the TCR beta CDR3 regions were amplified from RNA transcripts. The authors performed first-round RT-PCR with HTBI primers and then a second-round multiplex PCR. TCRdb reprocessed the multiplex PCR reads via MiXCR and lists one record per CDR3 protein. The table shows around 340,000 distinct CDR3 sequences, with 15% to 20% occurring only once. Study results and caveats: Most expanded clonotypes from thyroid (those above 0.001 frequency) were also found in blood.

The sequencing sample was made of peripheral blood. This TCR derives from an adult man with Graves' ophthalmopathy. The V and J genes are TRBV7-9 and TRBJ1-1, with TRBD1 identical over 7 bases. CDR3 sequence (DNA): TGTGCCAGCAGCCTACAGGGGCGAAGTGTGGCTTTCTTT. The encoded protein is CASSLQGRSVAFF.